One TCR beta chain is described in this entry. Antigen unknown. Assay used: immunoSEQ multiplex PCR; TCRdb lists only in-frame clones, some missing. Of roughly 2,900 clones in the sample, roughly 75% are singletons; the top ten hold more than 3%. Between the mid-2010s and the late 2010s, patients underwent resection in Japan or China. Two lung cancer pathologists independently confirmed each histologic diagnosis. The sample comes from a study of immune evolution from preneoplasia to lung adenocarcinoma. This CDR3 has 13 amino acids. The junction had 9 bases not matched to a gene; V was cut back by 7 bases and J by 9 bases. Germline V gives CDR1 MNHNS, CDR2 SASEGT. The study, taken as a whole, reports: Normal lung had highest clonality; later lesions appeared denser, more diverse. Normal lung had the highest top T cell clone frequencies.

The clonotype originates from an older donor with lung adenocarcinoma. Source material: FFPE adjacent normal lung tissue. The chain couples TRBV6-1 to TRBJ2-1, with TRBD2 matching 7 bases. The CDR3 bases are TGTGCCAGCACCCGGGGAGGGGTAGGTGAGCAGTTCTTC. This translates into CASTRGGVGEQFF.